The clone carrying this T cell receptor beta chain was detected ten times or more. Its specificity is unknown. From germline, CDR1 is SGDLS and CDR2 YYNGEE. The CDR3 covers 15 residues. The V gene lost 0 bases and the J gene lost 4 bases, with 14 bases spanning the gap. This specimen belongs to a study of breast tumors, draining lymph nodes, adjacent tissues. Points from the study as a whole: Compared with basal-like, luminal-like tumors shared significantly more repertoire with nontumor tissue. The data were judged consistent with most tumor T cells coming from lymph node and expanding in tumor. That most tumor T cells come from lymph nodes remained unproven. Tumor repertoires ranked between lymph nodes and nontumor tissue in diversity, with V and J gene preferences.

TCRdb used MiXCR to reprocess the multiplex PCR reads, holding one entry per CDR3 protein. The sample has roughly 260,000 distinct CDR3 sequences, 30% seen once. Axillary draining lymph nodes of breast cancer patients supplied the node samples. Sequencing used axillary lymph node tissue. This sequence joins TRBV9 and TRBJ2-7, with no clear D. The TCR sequence derives from a female donor with breast cancer. Some clones in this sample may be carry-over from other donors' samples. The chain's CDR3 is CASSVGGKGQYEQYF. The CDR3 nucleotides read TGTGCCAGCAGCGTAGGGGGAAAGGGTCAATACGAGCAGTACTTC.